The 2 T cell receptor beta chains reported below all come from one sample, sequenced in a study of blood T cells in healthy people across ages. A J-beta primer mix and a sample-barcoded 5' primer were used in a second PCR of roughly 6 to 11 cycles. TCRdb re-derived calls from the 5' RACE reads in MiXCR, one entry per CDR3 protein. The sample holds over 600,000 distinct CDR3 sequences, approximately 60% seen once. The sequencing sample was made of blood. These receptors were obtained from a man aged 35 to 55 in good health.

CDR3 nucleotide sequence: TGTGCCTTCACGGAACTCACTGAAGCTTTCTTT. This encodes CAFTELTEAFF. This chain links TRBV7-2 with TRBJ1-1; no reliable D call. V was cut by 11 bases and J by 4 bases, with 11 bases left in between. The CDR3 sequence is 11 residues long. The germline gives CDR1 SGHTA, CDR2 FQGNSA.

CDR3 residues: CASSQDREYGYTF. The CDR3 nucleotides are TGTGCCAGCAGCCAAGATAGGGAGTATGGCTACACCTTC. The gene calls are TRBV3-1 and TRBJ1-2; D unresolved. From germline, CDR1 is LGHDT and CDR2 YNNKEL (reference sequence). This CDR3 region has 13 residues. Trimming removed 0 bases at V and 5 bases at J, with 7 bases between. Combining the CDR3 with reference TRBV3-1 and TRBJ1-2 gives the whole variable domain DTAVSQTPKYLVTQMGNDKSIKCEQNLGHDTMYWYKQDSKKFLKIMFSYNNKELIINETVPNRFSPKSPDKAHLNLHINSLELGDSAVYFCASSQDREYGYTFGSGTRLTVV.